Listed here are 21 T cell receptor beta chains from one sample, sequenced in a study of shared clonotypes between healthy human individuals (dated by TCRdb to about 2020). Library preparation employed the immunoSEQ multiplex PCR assay. Held by TCRdb, this immuneACCESS table contains in-frame sequences only and omits some clones. Under half of the omission traces to an unresolved V gene where checked; the cause of the rest is unknown. Across this sample there are almost 750,000 clones, with approximately 77% seen only once. The top ten constitute 1.8% of the sample. Source material: memory CD4+ T cells sorted from blood. The cell subset or site label here, explained by the study, means: CD45RA-negative fraction. The receptors shown here come from a woman aged 25 to 39 in good health.

This chain connects TRBV5-1 to TRBJ1-5; no firm D call. The CDR3 sequence is 14 residues long. Germline V gene sequence: CDR1 SGHRS, CDR2 YFSETQ. V gave up 4 bases and J gave up 5 bases, with 13 bases separating them. DNA of the CDR3: TGCGCCAGCAGCACGGGATACCAAGATCAGCCCCAGCATTTT. Translation: CASSTGYQDQPQHF.

The chain links TRBV5-6 to TRBJ2-4, with TRBD1 as a possible D gene (6 bases). In germline, CDR1 is SGHDT, CDR2 YYEEEE. The CDR3 runs 15 residues. V lost 4 bases and J lost 0, with 11 bases in between. CDR3 sequence reads: CASSNGQLAKNIQYF. CDR3 DNA sequence: TGTGCCAGCAGCAACGGACAGCTAGCCAAAAACATTCAGTACTTC.

The rearrangement uses TRBV7-2 and TRBJ1-1, with a possible D match to TRBD1 (5 bases). This CDR3 is 16 amino acids long. Germline CDR1 reads SGHTA; CDR2 reads FQGNSA. Between the trimmed V and J ends, which lost 4 bases and 5 bases, there was a span of 20 bases. This chain's CDR3 is CASSSGDRFRNTEAFF. In nucleotides, the CDR3 is TGTGCCAGCAGCTCCGGGGACCGGTTTCGCAATACTGAAGCTTTCTTT. Based on the CDR3 plus reference TRBV7-2 and TRBJ1-1, the full variable domain is GAGVSQSPSNKVTEKGKDVELRCDPISGHTALYWYRQSLGQGLEFLIYFQGNSAPDKSGLPSDRFSAERTGGSVSTLTIQRTQQEDSAVYLCASSSGDRFRNTEAFFGQGTRLTVV.

The chain is built from TRBV7-2 and TRBJ2-6; 10 bases match TRBD2. Trimming cost V 5 bases and J 0 bases; bases outside gene matches: 4. Germline V gene sequence: CDR1 SGHTA, CDR2 FQGNSA. This CDR3 has 17 residues. CDR3 region: CASSLSGGISGANVLTF. The DNA of the CDR3 is TGTGCCAGCAGCCTTAGCGGGGGGATCTCTGGGGCCAACGTCCTGACTTTC.

The V gene is TRBV11-2, the J gene TRBJ2-3; TRBD2 agrees at 8 bases. The CDR3 sequence is 15 residues long. Germline V gives CDR1 SGHAT, CDR2 FQNNGV. V was pared by 0 bases and J by 2 bases, with 1 base of the junction left unmatched. The CDR3 here is CASSLETSATDTQYF. The CDR3 DNA reads as TGTGCCAGCAGCTTAGAGACTAGCGCCACAGATACGCAGTATTTT. Filled out from reference TRBV11-2 and TRBJ2-3, the complete variable domain reads EAGVAQSPRYKIIEKRQSVAFWCNPISGHATLYWYQQILGQGPKLLIQFQNNGVVDDSQLPKDRFSAERLKGVDSTLKIQPAKLEDSAVYLCASSLETSATDTQYFGPGTRLTVL.

The V and J genes are TRBV7-9 and TRBJ2-7; 9 nucleotides align to TRBD1. The length of the CDR3 is 14 residues. In germline, CDR1 is SEHNR, CDR2 FQNEAQ (reference sequence). J lost 6 bases, V lost 4 bases, and 7 bases had no gene match. In DNA form, the CDR3 reads TGTGCCAGCAGCTCCTGGACAGGGGAAGGCGAGCAGTACTTC. Its translation: CASSSWTGEGEQYF.

This clone was seen a single time. The genes are TRBV28 and TRBJ2-3; possible D gene TRBD1, 6 bases. Trimming shortened V by 4 bases and J by 0 bases, and 11 bases separated the two germline ends. The CDR3 is 15 amino acids. Germline-derived CDR1 and CDR2 are MDHEN and SYDVKM. CDR3 in DNA: TGTGCCAGCAGTTCAGGGGCTTCTAGCACAGATACGCAGTATTTT. Its translation is CASSSGASSTDTQYF.

This chain connects TRBV7-7 to TRBJ2-5; 9 bases map to TRBD2. This CDR3 has 15 residues. V lost 4 bases to trimming and J lost 1 base; unmatched junction nucleotides: 4. Per the germline V gene, CDR1 is SSHAT and CDR2 is FNYEAQ (reference sequence). The CDR3: CASSWTSARQETQYF. CDR3 nucleotides: TGTGCCAGCAGCTGGACTAGCGCACGCCAAGAGACCCAGTACTTC.

V gene TRBV6-1 combines with J gene TRBJ1-1; the D is unclear. The V gene's germline CDR1 is MNHNS and CDR2 SASEGT. The CDR3 sequence is 14 residues long. The V and J ends lost 1 base and 3 bases respectively, with 9 bases between them. The CDR3, as DNA: TGTGCCAGCAGTGAAGGCGGTTCCCACACTGAAGCTTTCTTT. It codes for CASSEGGSHTEAFF.

CDR3 DNA sequence: TGTGCCAGCAGCTTAGAATCTCGGTCAGGGCTGAACACTGAAGCTTTCTTT. This sequence encodes CASSLESRSGLNTEAFF. The chain uses TRBV11-3 and TRBJ1-1; TRBD1 is a possible D gene (5 bases). Germline CDR1 and CDR2: SGHNT and YENEEA. The CDR3 covers 17 residues. V dropped 0 bases and J dropped 0 bases, with 14 bases sitting between them.

This chain uses TRBV28 with TRBJ2-1; 8 bases map to TRBD2. CDR1 MDHEN and CDR2 SYDVKM come from the germline V gene. The CDR3 has 15 amino acids. Trimming at V came to 5 bases and at J to 4 bases, leaving 7 bases not matched to a gene. The CDR3 here is CASSGSGRRYNEQFF. Here the CDR3 DNA reads TGTGCCAGCAGTGGGAGCGGGAGAAGGTACAATGAGCAGTTCTTC.

The CDR3 reads CASSKVGEAPPLGEQYF. DNA for the CDR3: TGTGCCAGCAGCAAAGTTGGGGAGGCCCCCCCCCTTGGCGAGCAGTACTTC. The chain couples TRBV21-1 to TRBJ2-7; the table names TRBD2, a call not compared with the DNA. TRBV21-1 is annotated as a pseudogene. This CDR3 contains 17 residues.

V and J are TRBV5-1 and TRBJ2-2, with D perhaps matching TRBD1 (6 bases). CDR1 is SGHRS, CDR2 YFSETQ, per germline. V lost 2 bases to trimming and J lost 4 bases, with 15 bases between them. This CDR3 is built from 16 residues. CDR3 loop: CASSLQGTPRTGELFF. The CDR3 nucleotides read TGCGCCAGCAGCTTACAGGGAACCCCGCGCACCGGGGAGCTGTTTTTT.

This clone was counted between two and nine times. This rearrangement joins TRBV6-1 to TRBJ1-3; D not certain. The CDR3 is made up of 11 amino acids. V was shortened by 4 bases and J by 8 bases, with 6 bases between the two germline ends. Per the germline V gene, CDR1 is MNHNS and CDR2 is SASEGT. CDR3 residues: CASSGGDTIYF. CDR3 in DNA: TGTGCCAGCAGTGGGGGTGACACCATATATTTT.

This chain uses TRBV6-9 with TRBJ2-1, with no clear D. Germline V CDR1 and CDR2: MNHGY, SVAAGI. The CDR3 runs 11 residues. Trimming shortened V by 2 bases and J by 10 bases, and 6 bases separated the two germline ends. The DNA for the CDR3 is TGTGCCAGCAGTTATCCCAGAGAGCAGTTCTTC. Its translation: CASSYPREQFF.

This clone has a single count. The chain links TRBV15 to TRBJ1-3, with no clear D. Germline-derived CDR1 and CDR2 are LNHNV and YYDKDF (reference sequence). The CDR3 has 14 residues. V dropped 5 bases and J dropped 0 bases, with 8 bases sitting between them. In DNA form, the CDR3 reads TGTGCCACCAGCCCGGTGGGCTCTGGAAACACCATATATTTT. It encodes CATSPVGSGNTIYF.

At least ten counts were recorded for this clone. V and J are TRBV21-1 and TRBJ1-5; TRBD1 reflects the table's D call only, with no check against the DNA. TRBV21-1 is a documented pseudogene. CDR3 length: 17 amino acids. The CDR3, as DNA: TGTGCCAGCAGCAGTGGGGACAGCCAAAAAGATAATCAGCCCCAGCATTTT. It translates to CASSSGDSQKDNQPQHF.

The chain links TRBV6-5 to TRBJ2-1, with 7 bases that match TRBD1. The CDR3 extends over 15 amino acids. The ends lost 0 bases at V and 4 bases at J; junction bases unmatched: 3. Germline values: CDR1 MNHEY, CDR2 SVGAGI. The CDR3 spells CASSYSTGIYNEQFF. CDR3 sequence (DNA): TGTGCCAGCAGTTACTCGACAGGGATATACAATGAGCAGTTCTTC.

This clone was observed a few times. The chain uses TRBV19 and TRBJ1-1, with D unclear. There are 13 residues in the CDR3. Trimming took off 10 bases at V and 0 bases at J, with 12 bases between the two ends. CDR1 and CDR2 from the germline V gene are LNHDA and SQIVND (reference sequence). The DNA of the CDR3 is TGTGCCACCACCCCCTTTATGAACACTGAAGCTTTCTTT. Its translation is CATTPFMNTEAFF.

V and J are TRBV6-1 and TRBJ1-1; D might be TRBD1 (6 bases). The germline CDR1 and CDR2 sequences are MNHNS and SASEGT. V shed 2 bases and J shed 4 bases, with 11 bases lying between them. The CDR3 has 14 residues. This CDR3 is CASSETGMSTEAFF. The CDR3 coding sequence is TGTGCCAGCAGTGAAACAGGGATGAGCACTGAAGCTTTCTTT.

The chain joins TRBV7-3 to TRBJ2-3, with 8 bases that match TRBD2. The CDR3 runs to 15 residues. With 6 bases clipped from V and 0 bases from J, the junction kept 5 bases outside the gene matches. Germline V gene lookup returns CDR1 SGHTA and CDR2 FQGTGA. The CDR3 coding sequence is TGTGCCAGCAGTCCTCAGCGGGAGAGCACAGATACGCAGTATTTT. The encoded protein is CASSPQRESTDTQYF.